A selection of T cell receptor beta chains follows, all from one sample in a study of blood T cell repertoires in COVID-19. The assay was immunoSEQ multiplex PCR, and TCRdb's table has in-frame clones only and misses some. The sample lists about 56,000 clones, under 90% occurring once. The sequenced sample consisted of peripheral blood. The origin of the receptors is a woman over 75 with acute or convalescent COVID-19. CDR3s include the opening cysteine and the closing phenylalanine or tryptophan. D genes are given only for firm matches. Some rows mark clone size as missing; the rest say once, few, many or name a class of expanded clone.

v_gene: TRBV3-1/TRBV3-2; abundance: -; j_gene: TRBJ2-5; d_gene: TRBD2; CDR3aa: CASSQVWSTSGGGETQYF; CDR3nt: TGTGCCAGCAGCCAAGTCTGGTCAACTAGCGGGGGAGGTGAGACCCAGTACTTC
v_gene: TRBV3-1/TRBV3-2; abundance: -; j_gene: TRBJ1-1; d_gene: TRBD1; CDR3aa: CASSPRQGLAEAFF; CDR3nt: TGTGCCAGCAGCCCGCGACAGGGTTTGGCTGAAGCTTTCTTT
v_gene: TRBV19; abundance: -; j_gene: TRBJ1-4; d_gene: -; CDR3aa: CASSPRDNYFATNEKLFF; CDR3nt: TGTGCCAGTAGTCCCCGGGACAATTACTTTGCAACTAATGAAAAACTGTTTTTT
v_gene: TRBV5-1; abundance: -; j_gene: TRBJ1-3; d_gene: -; CDR3aa: CASSLGTGSGNTIYF; CDR3nt: TGCGCCAGCAGCTTGGGGACTGGCTCTGGAAACACCATATATTTT
v_gene: TRBV24-1; abundance: few; j_gene: TRBJ1-2; d_gene: -; CDR3aa: CATSPAGEGYGYTF; CDR3nt: TGTGCCACCAGTCCTGCCGGGGAGGGCTATGGCTACACCTTC
v_gene: TRBV6-1; abundance: -; j_gene: TRBJ2-3; d_gene: TRBD1; CDR3aa: CASSEAWTGNFNTDTQYF; CDR3nt: TGTGCCAGCAGTGAAGCGTGGACAGGGAATTTTAATACAGATACGCAGTATTTT
v_gene: TRBV5-4; abundance: -; j_gene: TRBJ2-7; d_gene: -; CDR3aa: CASSLPGVDKQYF; CDR3nt: TGTGCCAGCAGCCTCCCGGGGGTTGATAAGCAGTACTTC
v_gene: TRBV15; abundance: once; j_gene: TRBJ1-2; d_gene: -; CDR3aa: CATSTDAGPYGYTF; CDR3nt: TGTGCCACCAGCACAGATGCTGGGCCCTATGGCTACACCTTC
v_gene: TRBV14; abundance: few; j_gene: TRBJ1-1; d_gene: TRBD1; CDR3aa: CASSRLGTGNTEAFF; CDR3nt: TGTGCCAGCAGCCGGCTCGGGACAGGGAACACTGAAGCTTTCTTT
v_gene: TRBV5-1; abundance: -; j_gene: TRBJ2-2; d_gene: -; CDR3aa: CASSLSIRGTGELFF; CDR3nt: TGCGCCAGCAGCTTGAGCATACGGGGGACCGGGGAGCTGTTTTTT
v_gene: TRBV7-9; abundance: -; j_gene: TRBJ1-1; d_gene: TRBD1; CDR3aa: CASSGTGGTEAFF; CDR3nt: TGTGCCAGCAGCGGGACAGGGGGAACTGAAGCTTTCTTT
v_gene: TRBV9; abundance: -; j_gene: TRBJ2-3; d_gene: TRBD2; CDR3aa: CASSRPLRSGGGSTDTQYF; CDR3nt: TGTGCCAGCAGCCGACCCCTGCGGAGTGGCGGGGGGAGCACAGATACGCAGTATTTT
v_gene: TRBV6-5; abundance: -; j_gene: TRBJ1-2; d_gene: -; CDR3aa: CASRSSNNYGYTF; CDR3nt: TGTGCCAGCAGGTCAAGCAACAACTATGGCTACACCTTC
v_gene: TRBV5-1; abundance: -; j_gene: TRBJ2-4; d_gene: -; CDR3aa: CASSLGGGTGSRNIQYF; CDR3nt: TGCGCCAGCAGCTTGGGGGGAGGGACAGGCTCAAGGAACATTCAGTACTTC
v_gene: TRBV10-3; abundance: -; j_gene: TRBJ1-6; d_gene: -; CDR3aa: CAISESRQGSSYNSPLHF; CDR3nt: TGTGCCATCAGTGAGTCGAGGCAGGGCAGCTCCTATAATTCACCCCTCCACTTT
v_gene: TRBV9; abundance: -; j_gene: TRBJ1-3; d_gene: -; CDR3aa: CASSSQGNTIYF; CDR3nt: TGTGCCAGCAGTTCGCAGGGAAACACCATATATTTT
v_gene: TRBV14; abundance: once; j_gene: TRBJ1-6; d_gene: TRBD1; CDR3aa: CASSPRTGQPTLHF; CDR3nt: TGTGCCAGCAGCCCGAGGACAGGGCAACCTACCCTCCACTTT
v_gene: TRBV6-5; abundance: -; j_gene: TRBJ1-3; d_gene: -; CDR3aa: CASSPGQFSGNTIYF; CDR3nt: TGTGCCAGCAGTCCGGGACAATTCTCTGGAAACACCATATATTTT
v_gene: TRBV6-5; abundance: few; j_gene: TRBJ2-7; d_gene: -; CDR3aa: CASSYSGRGAYEQYF; CDR3nt: TGTGCCAGCAGTTACTCGGGCAGGGGGGCCTACGAGCAGTACTTC
v_gene: TRBV4-1; abundance: -; j_gene: TRBJ2-1; d_gene: -; CDR3aa: CASSHGGPNEQFF; CDR3nt: TGCGCCAGCAGCCACGGCGGGCCCAATGAGCAGTTCTTC
v_gene: TRBV5-4; abundance: -; j_gene: TRBJ2-7; d_gene: TRBD2; CDR3aa: CASSSSGEAYEQYF; CDR3nt: TGTGCCAGCAGCTCTAGCGGGGAGGCCTACGAGCAGTACTTC
v_gene: TRBV7-9; abundance: -; j_gene: TRBJ2-5; d_gene: TRBD2; CDR3aa: CASSQRPRAGVQETQYF; CDR3nt: TGTGCCAGCAGCCAAAGGCCGCGGGCGGGGGTACAAGAGACCCAGTACTTC
v_gene: TRBV29-1; abundance: -; j_gene: TRBJ1-1; d_gene: -; CDR3aa: CSVTTTQGTEAFF; CDR3nt: TGCAGCGTCACGACAACCCAAGGAACTGAAGCTTTCTTT
v_gene: TRBV2; abundance: -; j_gene: TRBJ1-5; d_gene: TRBD1; CDR3aa: CASKGARGDNQPQHF; CDR3nt: TGTGCCAGCAAAGGGGCCAGGGGGGACAATCAGCCCCAGCATTTT
v_gene: TRBV19; abundance: -; j_gene: TRBJ1-2; d_gene: -; CDR3aa: CASSDRTYGYTF; CDR3nt: TGTGCCAGTTCCGACAGGACCTATGGCTACACCTTC
v_gene: TRBV10-3; abundance: -; j_gene: TRBJ2-1; d_gene: TRBD1; CDR3aa: CASWTGGSTEQFF; CDR3nt: TGTGCCTCATGGACAGGGGGTTCGACTGAGCAGTTCTTC
v_gene: TRBV14; abundance: once; j_gene: TRBJ2-1; d_gene: -; CDR3aa: CASSPHANGEQFF; CDR3nt: TGTGCCAGCAGCCCCCACGCGAACGGGGAGCAGTTCTTC
v_gene: TRBV6-5; abundance: -; j_gene: TRBJ1-2; d_gene: -; CDR3aa: CASTPGYTSYGYTF; CDR3nt: TGTGCCAGCACCCCAGGGTATACAAGCTATGGCTACACCTTC
v_gene: TRBV7-9; abundance: -; j_gene: TRBJ1-2; d_gene: -; CDR3aa: CASSSEGYGYTF; CDR3nt: TGTGCCAGCAGCTCAGAGGGCTATGGCTACACCTTC
v_gene: TRBV7-9; abundance: -; j_gene: TRBJ2-7; d_gene: TRBD1; CDR3aa: CASSRTGGPSYEQYF; CDR3nt: TGTGCCAGCAGCCGGACAGGGGGCCCCAGCTACGAGCAGTACTTC
v_gene: TRBV15; abundance: -; j_gene: TRBJ1-4; d_gene: -; CDR3aa: CATSRDLSALFF; CDR3nt: TGTGCCACCAGCAGAGACCTCAGCGCACTGTTTTTT
v_gene: TRBV16; abundance: few; j_gene: TRBJ2-3; d_gene: TRBD1; CDR3aa: CASSQGGPGNRGDTQYF; CDR3nt: TGTGCCAGCAGCCAAGGCGGGCCAGGGAACAGGGGTGATACGCAGTATTTT
v_gene: TRBV3-1/TRBV3-2; abundance: -; j_gene: TRBJ1-2; d_gene: TRBD1; CDR3aa: CASSHQDREGYTF; CDR3nt: TGTGCCAGCAGCCACCAGGACAGGGAAGGCTACACCTTC
v_gene: TRBV7-3; abundance: once; j_gene: TRBJ2-1; d_gene: TRBD1; CDR3aa: CASSLGQGDNEQFF; CDR3nt: TGTGCCAGCAGCTTGGGACAGGGAGACAATGAGCAGTTCTTC
v_gene: TRBV2; abundance: -; j_gene: TRBJ1-2; d_gene: -; CDR3aa: CASTGSGYGYTF; CDR3nt: TGTGCCAGCACAGGGTCCGGCTATGGCTACACCTTC
v_gene: TRBV7-9; abundance: -; j_gene: TRBJ2-7; d_gene: TRBD2; CDR3aa: CASSLIAGRGEQYF; CDR3nt: TGTGCCAGCAGCTTGATAGCGGGGCGTGGGGAGCAGTACTTC
v_gene: TRBV4-1; abundance: few; j_gene: TRBJ2-7; d_gene: TRBD2; CDR3aa: CASSQAGSLAGDYEQYF; CDR3nt: TGCGCCAGCAGCCAAGCCGGGAGCCTAGCGGGGGACTACGAGCAGTACTTC
v_gene: TRBV24-1; abundance: -; j_gene: TRBJ2-2; d_gene: -; CDR3aa: CATGGTLNTGELFF; CDR3nt: TGTGCCACCGGTGGGACTCTGAACACCGGGGAGCTGTTTTTT
v_gene: TRBV27; abundance: few; j_gene: TRBJ2-2; d_gene: -; CDR3aa: CASSSLVTRTGELFF; CDR3nt: TGTGCCAGCAGTTCACTAGTTACGAGGACCGGGGAGCTGTTTTTT
v_gene: TRBV19; abundance: -; j_gene: TRBJ1-2; d_gene: TRBD1; CDR3aa: CASITPGQGDYGYTF; CDR3nt: TGTGCCAGTATTACCCCGGGACAGGGGGACTATGGCTACACCTTC
v_gene: TRBV25-1; abundance: -; j_gene: TRBJ1-2; d_gene: TRBD1; CDR3aa: CAPDEQGLPNYGYTF; CDR3nt: TGTGCTCCTGATGAACAGGGGCTGCCTAACTATGGCTACACCTTC
v_gene: TRBV27; abundance: -; j_gene: TRBJ1-5; d_gene: TRBD1; CDR3aa: CASGRQGLNQPQHF; CDR3nt: TGTGCCAGCGGAAGACAGGGACTGAATCAGCCCCAGCATTTT
v_gene: TRBV11-3; abundance: -; j_gene: TRBJ2-7; d_gene: TRBD1; CDR3aa: CASSRTGTGGEQYF; CDR3nt: TGTGCCAGCAGCCGGACCGGGACAGGAGGCGAGCAGTACTTC
v_gene: TRBV24-1; abundance: few; j_gene: TRBJ1-2; d_gene: -; CDR3aa: CATSGGSRDGYTF; CDR3nt: TGTGCCACCAGTGGAGGGTCGAGGGATGGCTACACCTTC
v_gene: TRBV18; abundance: -; j_gene: TRBJ2-6; d_gene: -; CDR3aa: CASSPRATASGANVLTF; CDR3nt: TGTGCCAGCTCACCACGGGCGACAGCCTCTGGGGCCAACGTCCTGACTTTC
v_gene: TRBV5-1; abundance: -; j_gene: TRBJ1-1; d_gene: -; CDR3aa: CASSKDSMGTEAFF; CDR3nt: TGCGCCAGCAGCAAGGACAGCATGGGGACTGAAGCTTTCTTT
v_gene: TRBV7-2; abundance: once; j_gene: TRBJ2-1; d_gene: TRBD2; CDR3aa: CASSLSGGNEQFF; CDR3nt: TGTGCCAGCAGCTTGAGCGGGGGCAATGAGCAGTTCTTC
v_gene: TRBV2; abundance: -; j_gene: TRBJ2-5; d_gene: -; CDR3aa: CASKGSQGRGETQYF; CDR3nt: TGTGCCAGCAAGGGTTCACAGGGAAGGGGAGAGACCCAGTACTTC
v_gene: TRBV3-1/TRBV3-2; abundance: -; j_gene: TRBJ2-2; d_gene: TRBD1; CDR3aa: CASSPGTGYTGELFF; CDR3nt: TGTGCCAGCAGCCCAGGGACAGGGTACACCGGGGAGCTGTTTTTT
v_gene: TRBV19; abundance: -; j_gene: TRBJ1-5; d_gene: -; CDR3aa: CASSIGQNSNQPQHF; CDR3nt: TGTGCCAGTAGTATTGGACAGAATAGCAATCAGCCCCAGCATTTT
v_gene: TRBV28; abundance: -; j_gene: TRBJ1-5; d_gene: -; CDR3aa: CASSRRGGGGSQPQHF; CDR3nt: TGTGCCAGCAGTCGACGGGGGGGAGGAGGAAGTCAGCCCCAGCATTTT
v_gene: TRBV6-5; abundance: -; j_gene: TRBJ2-5; d_gene: -; CDR3aa: CASSSGAGSETQYF; CDR3nt: TGTGCCAGCAGTTCAGGGGCAGGGTCAGAGACCCAGTACTTC
v_gene: TRBV7-8; abundance: -; j_gene: TRBJ1-1; d_gene: -; CDR3aa: CASSQGGGWNTEAFF; CDR3nt: TGTGCCAGCAGCCAAGGCGGGGGGTGGAACACTGAAGCTTTCTTT
v_gene: TRBV19; abundance: -; j_gene: TRBJ1-1; d_gene: -; CDR3aa: CASRGDDGRTEAFF; CDR3nt: TGTGCCAGTAGAGGGGATGATGGAAGGACTGAAGCTTTCTTT